The 25 T cell receptor beta chains below all came from one sample that was sequenced in a study of a mutant IDH1 vaccine in newly diagnosed glioma. Clones were sequenced by immunoSEQ multiplex PCR, and TCRdb holds only the in-frame ones, with some missing. The table records about 38,000 clones, roughly 92% of them present only once. Sample time point: baseline, week 1 (first vaccination visit). The treatment here: pre-vaccination baseline after standard-of-care therapy. Sequencing was performed on PBMCs, taken from a glioma patient treated with radiotherapy, temozolomide or both. These receptor sequences come from a young man with glioma.

This clone was seen just once. The V gene is TRBV4-1, the J gene TRBJ1-2; D remains ambiguous. Germline assignment: CDR1 MGHRA and CDR2 YSYEKL. Trimming shortened V by 2 bases and J by 4 bases, and 11 bases separated the two germline ends. CDR3 size: 14 residues. This CDR3 reads CASSQLMGFYGYTF. CDR3 coding DNA: TGCGCCAGCAGCCAACTCATGGGCTTCTATGGCTACACCTTC.

The chain combines TRBV25-1 with TRBJ1-4, with TRBD1 as a possible D gene (6 bases). Germline V gene lookup returns CDR1 MGHDK and CDR2 SYGVNS. Trimming cost V 3 bases and J 2 bases, with 7 bases left between them. The CDR3 covers 14 residues. CDR3 sequence (DNA): TGTGCCAGCAGTGAGACAGGCACTAATGAAAAACTGTTTTTT. Translating gives CASSETGTNEKLFF.

V is TRBV15 and J is TRBJ1-2; D is unresolved. Trimming removed 0 bases at V and 3 bases at J, with 11 bases between. Germline V gene sequence: CDR1 LNHNV, CDR2 YYDKDF (reference sequence). The CDR3 contains 15 residues. The CDR3 spells CATSRDGGSYYGYTF. The DNA for the CDR3 is TGTGCCACCAGCAGAGATGGAGGCTCTTACTATGGCTACACCTTC. The full variable domain, with the rest looked up from reference TRBV15 and TRBJ1-2, is DAMVIQNPRYQVTQFGKPVTLSCSQTLNHNVMYWYQQKSSQAPKLLFHYYDKDFNNEADTPDNFQSRRPNTSFCFLDIRSPGLGDTAMYLCATSRDGGSYYGYTFGSGTRLTVV.

This chain connects TRBV7-9 to TRBJ2-5; D uncertain. This CDR3 has 15 amino acids. V shed 7 bases and J shed 4 bases, with 19 bases lying between them. Germline values: CDR1 SEHNR, CDR2 FQNEAQ (reference sequence). The CDR3 sequence: CASTPGYGVGETQYF. The CDR3 DNA reads as TGTGCCAGCACCCCGGGTTATGGAGTGGGAGAGACCCAGTACTTC.

The rearrangement uses TRBV5-1 and TRBJ1-1; D gene uncertain. CDR1 is SGHRS, CDR2 YFSETQ, per germline. V gave up 0 bases and J gave up 5 bases, with 8 bases separating them. This CDR3 contains 13 residues. The CDR3 DNA reads as TGCGCCAGCAGCTTGGACAGTCGTACTGAAGCTTTCTTT. Translating gives CASSLDSRTEAFF.

Note on this clone: The junction does not match germline at one end; this may be a read error. The gene calls are TRBV18 and TRBJ1-4, with TRBD1 as a possible D gene (5 bases). CDR3 length: 15 amino acids. The germline V gene has CDR1 KGHSH and CDR2 LQKENI. CDR3 DNA: TGTGCCAGCTCGCCAAACAGGAAACCTAATGAAAACCTGTTTTTT. It yields the protein CASSPNRKPNENLFF.

The chain uses TRBV4-1 and TRBJ2-3; tentative D call: TRBD1 (6 bases). Per germline, CDR1 MGHRA and CDR2 YSYEKL. Trimming cost V 1 base and J 3 bases, with 11 bases left between them. This CDR3 has 15 amino acids. DNA of the CDR3: TGCGCCAGCAGCCAAGGGACAGCCCCAACAGATACGCAGTATTTT. Translated, it gives CASSQGTAPTDTQYF.

The chain joins TRBV29-1 to TRBJ2-3, with D perhaps matching TRBD1 or TRBD2 (6 bases each). Germline loops: CDR1 SQVTM, CDR2 ANQGSEA. The V end lost 4 bases, the J end lost 4 bases, and 18 bases lay between the germline ends. The CDR3 contains 15 residues. The DNA of the CDR3 is TGCAGCGTTGGGGGGGCGACAGGATCATCAGATACGCAGTATTTT. Protein product: CSVGGATGSSDTQYF.

This clone was seen a single time. This chain connects TRBV7-8 to TRBJ1-5; D not certain. V shed 3 bases and J shed 0 bases, with 12 bases lying between them. The CDR3 extends over 16 amino acids. Germline V lookup: CDR1 SGHVS, CDR2 FQNEAQ. In DNA form, the CDR3 reads TGTGCCAGCAGCTTTAAGAGTCAATATAGCAATCAGCCCCAGCATTTT. Translating it yields CASSFKSQYSNQPQHF.

The chain couples TRBV5-4 to TRBJ2-3, with 11 positions matching TRBD2. J was trimmed by 2 bases and V by 5 bases; bases with no gene match: 7. The CDR3 has 16 amino acids. Germline lookup yields CDR1 SGHNT and CDR2 YYREEE (reference sequence). CDR3 sequence: CASSYRLAGFTDTQYF. CDR3 DNA: TGTGCCAGCAGTTACAGACTAGCGGGGTTCACAGATACGCAGTATTTT.

The rearrangement links TRBV27 to TRBJ1-3; D is unresolved. The CDR3 extends over 13 amino acids. From germline, CDR1 is MNHEY and CDR2 SMNVEV (reference sequence). V gave up 5 bases and J gave up 4 bases, with 9 bases separating them. CDR3 amino acids: CASSPWEGNTIYF. The CDR3 nucleotides read TGTGCCAGCAGTCCCTGGGAGGGAAACACCATATATTTT.

The genes are TRBV5-8 and TRBJ1-1; D may be TRBD1 (6 bases). V was pared by 2 bases and J by 5 bases, with 16 bases between. Germline V gene data show CDR1 as SGHTS and CDR2 as YDEGEE. This CDR3 has 15 residues. In DNA form, the CDR3 reads TGTGCCAGCAGCTTAGGGGGATCAGGGGAAACTGAAGCTTTCTTT. It codes for CASSLGGSGETEAFF.

The chain is built from TRBV4-1 and TRBJ2-1; the match to TRBD2 covers 13 bases. The CDR3 spans 17 residues. Trimming removed 4 bases from V and 6 bases from J; junction bases left unmatched: 9. In germline, CDR1 is MGHRA, CDR2 YSYEKL. The CDR3 sequence: CASSPRTSGGSLNEQFF. The CDR3 nucleotides are TGCGCCAGCAGCCCCCGGACTAGCGGGGGCTCCCTCAATGAGCAGTTCTTC.

This clone was seen a few times. The chain recombines TRBV28 with TRBJ2-5; D possibly corresponds to TRBD1 (5 bases). This CDR3 has 13 residues. CDR1 and CDR2 (germline): MDHEN, SYDVKM. V was clipped by 6 bases and J by 4 bases, with 12 bases between them. CDR3 coding DNA: TGTGCCAGCAGCGAAACAGGTAGAGAGACCCAGTACTTC. It yields the protein CASSETGRETQYF.

This clone showed up just a few times. The chain recombines TRBV30 with TRBJ1-4, with D perhaps matching TRBD1 (5 bases). The germline CDR1 and CDR2 sequences are GTSNPN and SVGIG (reference sequence). The CDR3 is 13 amino acids. V was pared by 2 bases and J by 4 bases, with 8 bases between. The CDR3 region has the DNA TGTGCCTGGAGTCAGGGAGGTAATGAAAAACTGTTTTTT. It translates to CAWSQGGNEKLFF.

J is TRBJ1-1 and V is TRBV30, with unresolved D. This CDR3 has 13 residues. The V end lost 2 bases, the J end lost 1 base, and 8 bases lay between the germline ends. The germline V gene encodes CDR1 GTSNPN and CDR2 SVGIG (reference sequence). The CDR3 region is CAWSPPQNTEAFF. For the CDR3, the DNA is TGTGCCTGGAGTCCCCCCCAGAACACTGAAGCTTTCTTT.

This clone was observed a handful of times. The chain has TRBV7-2 and TRBJ1-4; D gene ambiguous. Germline CDR1 reads SGHTA; CDR2 reads FQGNSA. Trimming shortened V by 7 bases and J by 5 bases, and 17 bases separated the two germline ends. The CDR3 contains 15 residues. CDR3 region: CASTIGPEANEKLFF. The CDR3, as DNA: TGTGCCAGCACCATAGGACCAGAAGCAAATGAAAAACTGTTTTTT.

The rearrangement uses TRBV7-3 and TRBJ2-7; D not certain. CDR3 length: 13 residues. With 2 bases removed from V and 2 bases from J, the gap between germline ends came to 7 bases. Looked up from germline, CDR1 is SGHTA and CDR2 is FQGTGA. DNA of the CDR3: TGTGCCAGCAGCTTATTTCCCCCCTACGAGCAGTACTTC. Encoded protein: CASSLFPPYEQYF.

This clone showed up just once. The rearrangement uses TRBV5-4 and TRBJ2-7, with TRBD2 identical over 10 bases. This CDR3 region has 16 residues. Germline V gene lookup returns CDR1 SGHNT and CDR2 YYREEE (reference sequence). The junction had 6 bases not matched to a gene; V was cut back by 0 bases and J by 3 bases. CDR3 loop: CASSLGTSGPVYEQYF. In nucleotides, the CDR3 is TGTGCCAGCAGCTTGGGGACTAGCGGACCTGTCTACGAGCAGTACTTC.

The genes are TRBV5-5 and TRBJ1-1; no firm D call. Looked up from germline, CDR1 is SGHKS and CDR2 is YYEKEE (reference sequence). CDR3 length: 15 amino acids. Between the trimmed V and J ends, which lost 2 bases and 1 base, there was a span of 12 bases. The CDR3 nucleotides are TGTGCCAGCAGCTTCTCAGGCGGAAGGAACACTGAAGCTTTCTTT. The encoded protein is CASSFSGGRNTEAFF. Filled out from reference TRBV5-5 and TRBJ1-1, the complete variable domain reads DAGVTQSPTHLIKTRGQQVTLRCSPISGHKSVSWYQQVLGQGPQFIFQYYEKEERGRGNFPDRFSARQFPNYSSELNVNALLLGDSALYLCASSFSGGRNTEAFFGQGTRLTVV.

The CDR3 coding sequence is TGCGCCAGCAGCTTGGGGGGGTCTAGCACAGATACGCAGTATTTT. Amino acid sequence: CASSLGGSSTDTQYF. This chain joins TRBV5-1 and TRBJ2-3, with D possibly called TRBD1 or TRBD2 (5 bases each). In germline, CDR1 is SGHRS, CDR2 YFSETQ. The CDR3 spans 15 residues. The V end lost 0 bases, the J end lost 0 bases, and 8 bases lay between the germline ends. Based on the CDR3 plus reference TRBV5-1 and TRBJ2-3, the full variable domain is KAGVTQTPRYLIKTRGQQVTLSCSPISGHRSVSWYQQTPGQGLQFLFEYFSETQRNKGNFPGRFSGRQFSNSRSEMNVSTLELGDSALYLCASSLGGSSTDTQYFGPGTRLTVL.

The V gene is TRBV5-6, the J gene TRBJ1-1; 7 bases are a match to TRBD1. This CDR3 has 14 amino acids. From germline, CDR1 is SGHDT and CDR2 YYEEEE. V lost 3 bases to trimming and J lost 6 bases; unmatched junction nucleotides: 8. This CDR3 is CASSSIGGAAEAFF. The CDR3, as DNA: TGTGCCAGCAGCTCCATAGGGGGCGCGGCTGAAGCTTTCTTT. Looking up the rest from reference TRBV5-6 and TRBJ1-1 gives the full variable domain: DAGVTQSPTHLIKTRGQQVTLRCSPKSGHDTVSWYQQALGQGPQFIFQYYEEEERQRGNFPDRFSGHQFPNYSSELNVNALLLGDSALYLCASSSIGGAAEAFFGQGTRLTVV.

The chain has TRBV5-8 and TRBJ2-7, with D possibly TRBD1 on 5 matching bases. The CDR3 extends over 12 amino acids. Per germline, CDR1 SGHTS and CDR2 YDEGEE. V was trimmed by 3 bases and J by 6 bases, leaving 10 bases between them. CDR3 residues: CASSSGPLEQYF. The CDR3 region has the DNA TGTGCCAGCAGCTCAGGGCCCCTCGAGCAGTACTTC.

J is TRBJ1-1 and V is TRBV19; TRBD1 agrees at 8 bases. Germline CDR1 is LNHDA and CDR2 is SQIVND (reference sequence). The CDR3 is 13 amino acids. The J segment lost 5 bases and the V segment lost 3 bases, leaving 2 bases of the junction unmatched. CDR3 coding DNA: TGTGCCAGTAGTATGGACAGGGTAACTGAAGCTTTCTTT. Residues: CASSMDRVTEAFF.

The genes are TRBV30 and TRBJ1-1, with unresolved D. CDR1 and CDR2 from the germline V gene are GTSNPN and SVGIG (reference sequence). This CDR3 is 12 amino acids long. With 6 bases removed from V and 1 base from J, the gap between germline ends came to 9 bases. The CDR3 region is CACGPRNTEAFF. The CDR3 region has the DNA TGTGCCTGCGGACCTCGGAACACTGAAGCTTTCTTT.